These 15 T cell receptor beta chains were sequenced from one sample in a study of blood T cell repertoires in COVID-19. The assay was immunoSEQ multiplex PCR, and TCRdb's table has in-frame clones only and misses some. Here the sample spans approximately 450,000 clones, approximately 90% being singletons. The sequenced sample was peripheral blood. Receptors were obtained from a woman aged 30 to 39 with acute or convalescent COVID-19.

For the CDR3, the DNA is TGTGCCACCGGACAGGGGAGGACCTACGAGCAGTACTTC. Its translation is CATGQGRTYEQYF. The chain couples TRBV2 to TRBJ2-7, with 9 bases matching TRBD1. Germline CDR1 reads SNHLY; CDR2 reads FYNNEI. The CDR3 consists of 13 residues. V shed 10 bases, J shed 2 bases, and the junction held 6 bases outside the gene matches.

The rearrangement joins TRBV7-9 to TRBJ1-1; 7 nucleotides agree with TRBD1. The germline V gene encodes CDR1 SEHNR and CDR2 FQNEAQ (reference sequence). CDR3 length equals 15 residues. J lost 1 base, V lost 5 bases, and 7 bases had no gene match. CDR3: CASSEQGNSNTEAFF. CDR3 coding DNA: TGTGCCAGCAGCGAACAGGGGAATTCGAACACTGAAGCTTTCTTT.

The rearrangement joins TRBV7-3 to TRBJ2-5, with TRBD1 identical over 8 bases. The junction had 5 bases not matched to a gene; V was cut back by 3 bases and J by 5 bases. The germline V gene encodes CDR1 SGHTA and CDR2 FQGTGA. This CDR3 has 14 residues. CDR3 DNA: TGTGCCAGCAGCTTGACAGGGGTTGTGGAGACCCAGTACTTC. Encoded protein: CASSLTGVVETQYF.

This clone was seen once. The V and J genes are TRBV6-5 and TRBJ2-1; D possibly corresponds to TRBD1 (6 bases). There are 14 residues in the CDR3. The V end lost 4 bases, the J end lost 0 bases, and 7 bases lay between the germline ends. The germline gives CDR1 MNHEY, CDR2 SVGAGI. The CDR3 DNA reads as TGTGCCAGCAGTTCAGGGGCCTCCTACAATGAGCAGTTCTTC. Amino acid sequence: CASSSGASYNEQFF.

V usage is TRBV18 and J usage is TRBJ2-1; D is undetermined. Germline V CDR1 and CDR2: KGHSH, LQKENI. Trimming cost V 2 bases and J 0 bases, with 8 bases left between them. The CDR3 is made up of 15 amino acids. The DNA of the CDR3 is TGTGCCAGCTCACCATTCGAGGTCTCCTACAATGAGCAGTTCTTC. Translation gives CASSPFEVSYNEQFF.

This chain connects TRBV7-2 to TRBJ2-5; 11 bases align to TRBD1. There are 15 residues in the CDR3. Germline V CDR1 and CDR2: SGHTA, FQGNSA. V gave up 1 base and J gave up 5 bases; unmatched junction bases: 3. CDR3 residues: CASSLGTGGSETQYF. The DNA of the CDR3 is TGTGCCAGCAGCTTAGGGACAGGGGGCTCGGAGACCCAGTACTTC.

The chain is built from TRBV27 and TRBJ2-7; a weak D match, TRBD1 (6 bases). V shed 5 bases and J shed 3 bases, with 11 bases lying between them. In germline, CDR1 is MNHEY, CDR2 SMNVEV (reference sequence). CDR3 length equals 13 residues. This CDR3 is CASSSTGLYEQYF. The CDR3 DNA is TGTGCCAGCAGTAGTACAGGGCTCTACGAGCAGTACTTC.

This sequence joins TRBV15 and TRBJ1-5, with 10 bases aligning to TRBD1. This CDR3 contains 15 residues. Trimming took 5 bases from V and 4 from J; bases not matched to a gene: 5. Germline V gene sequence: CDR1 LNHNV, CDR2 YYDKDF (reference sequence). The CDR3 DNA follows: TGTGCCACCAGCTTAGACAGGGGGCTGAATCAGCCCCAGCATTTT. Its translation: CATSLDRGLNQPQHF.

This rearrangement joins TRBV9 to TRBJ2-3, with 10 bases fitting TRBD2. The V gene's germline CDR1 is SGDLS and CDR2 YYNGEE. The CDR3 runs 16 residues. Trimming cost V 0 bases and J 5 bases; bases outside gene matches: 6. The chain's CDR3 is CASSVESSGGLDTQYF. The CDR3 region has the DNA TGTGCCAGCAGCGTAGAGAGTAGCGGGGGGCTAGATACGCAGTATTTT.

This chain uses TRBV6-5 with TRBJ2-7; 8 nucleotides line up with TRBD1. The V segment lost 2 bases and the J segment 1 base; nucleotides outside the gene matches: 4. The CDR3 consists of 15 residues. Germline V CDR1 and CDR2: MNHEY, SVGAGI. The CDR3 spells CASSYVRDRSYEQYF. CDR3 sequence (DNA): TGTGCCAGCAGTTACGTCCGGGACAGGTCCTACGAGCAGTACTTC.

The chain carries TRBV5-1 and TRBJ1-4; 7 bases line up with TRBD1. V lost 0 bases and J lost 8; bases outside the gene matches: 10. The CDR3 extends over 16 amino acids. Germline CDR1 is SGHRS and CDR2 is YFSETQ. In nucleotides, the CDR3 is TGCGCCAGCAGCTTGGGAGGGGGCGTAATGGCGGAAAAACTGTTTTTT. It specifies CASSLGGGVMAEKLFF.

The J gene is TRBJ1-2, the V gene TRBV10-3; 9 bases line up with TRBD1. The CDR3 is made up of 14 amino acids. J lost 4 bases, V lost 10 bases, and 10 bases had no gene match. Germline V gives CDR1 ENHRY, CDR2 SYGVKD. CDR3 protein: CATRGQGPSYGYTF. In nucleotides, the CDR3 is TGTGCCACGAGGGGACAGGGACCTTCCTATGGCTACACCTTC.

About this clone itself: A much larger clone differs from this one at a single base, so this may be a read error. The chain combines TRBV5-5 with TRBJ2-2; 7 bases fit TRBD1. The CDR3 length is 13 residues. Germline CDR1 and CDR2: SGHKS and YYEKEE (reference sequence). Trimming cost V 1 base and J 6 bases; bases outside gene matches: 0. The CDR3 region is CASSLTGAGELFF. The CDR3 DNA sequence: TGTGCCAGCAGCTTGACAGGGGCCGGGGAGCTGTTTTTT.

The chain combines TRBV2 with TRBJ1-5; tentatively, D is TRBD1 (5 bases). The CDR3 contains 13 residues. V gave up 3 bases and J gave up 7 bases, with 10 bases separating them. CDR1 is SNHLY and CDR2 is FYNNEI in the germline V gene. The CDR3 DNA follows: TGTGCCAGCAGTGAGACGACAGTCCAGCCCCAGCATTTT. As protein: CASSETTVQPQHF.

The rearrangement joins TRBV30 to TRBJ2-7; TRBD2 matches 8 bases. This CDR3 is 16 amino acids long. V dropped 1 base and J dropped 10; count of bases not matched to a gene: 18. Per the germline V gene, CDR1 is GTSNPN and CDR2 is SVGIG (reference sequence). The CDR3 protein is CAWSGLASGYTSEQYF. The CDR3 coding sequence is TGTGCCTGGAGTGGGTTGGCTAGCGGGTATACGAGCGAACAGTACTTC. Complete variable domain (other parts from reference TRBV30 and TRBJ2-7): SQTIHQWPATLVQPVGSPLSLECTVEGTSNPNLYWYRQAAGRGLQLLFYSVGIGQISSEVPQNLSASRPQDRQFILSSKKLLLSDSGFYLCAWSGLASGYTSEQYFGPGTRLTVT.